The rows below give T cell receptor beta chains drawn from one sample of a study of blood T cell repertoires in COVID-19. Method: immunoSEQ multiplex PCR; TCRdb's copy keeps in-frame clones and lacks some. Among around 50,000 clones, about 79% were seen once, and the ten largest hold approximately 10%. Sequencing input: peripheral blood. The source of these receptors is a man aged 80 or over with COVID-19, enrolled during active disease. The CDR3 runs from the conserved cysteine through the conserved F or W. D genes are given only for firm matches. Size is omitted from some rows. Given values are once, few, many or a class for expanded clones.

abundance: NA
v_gene: TRBV6-5
d_gene: TRBD1
len: 14
j_gene: TRBJ1-2
CDR3aa: CASSPDRVVGGYTF
CDR3nt: TGTGCCAGCAGTCCGGACAGGGTTGTAGGAGGCTACACCTTC

abundance: NA
v_gene: TRBV11-2
d_gene: TRBD1
len: 15
j_gene: TRBJ1-6
CDR3aa: CASSSRDRGGSPLHF
CDR3nt: TGTGCCAGCAGCTCCCGGGACAGGGGTGGGTCACCCCTCCACTTT

abundance: NA
v_gene: TRBV19
d_gene: NA
len: 19
j_gene: TRBJ2-5
CDR3aa: CASSIRGQGLTSGEETQYF
CDR3nt: TGTGCCAGTAGTATTCGAGGACAGGGGCTGACTAGCGGTGAAGAGACCCAGTACTTC

abundance: NA
v_gene: TRBV11-2
d_gene: NA
len: 18
j_gene: TRBJ1-1
CDR3aa: CASTYREAGPGGGTEAFF
CDR3nt: TGTGCCAGTACCTACAGGGAGGCCGGTCCGGGGGGTGGCACTGAAGCTTTCTTT

abundance: NA
v_gene: TRBV5-1
d_gene: NA
len: 15
j_gene: TRBJ2-2
CDR3aa: CASSQGLQNTGELFF
CDR3nt: TGCGCCAGCAGCCAGGGGCTGCAGAACACCGGGGAGCTGTTTTTT

abundance: NA
v_gene: TRBV4-3
d_gene: NA
len: 14
j_gene: TRBJ1-1
CDR3aa: CASSRGQMNTEAFF
CDR3nt: TGCGCCAGCAGCCGAGGACAGATGAACACTGAAGCTTTCTTT

abundance: NA
v_gene: TRBV4-3
d_gene: TRBD1
len: 14
j_gene: TRBJ1-2
CDR3aa: CASSLAGGDYGYTF
CDR3nt: TGCGCCAGCAGCCTGGCAGGGGGCGACTATGGCTACACCTTC

abundance: NA
v_gene: TRBV11-2
d_gene: NA
len: 16
j_gene: TRBJ1-1
CDR3aa: CASSPFPGRGNTEAFF
CDR3nt: TGTGCCAGCAGCCCCTTCCCAGGCAGGGGGAACACTGAAGCTTTCTTT

abundance: NA
v_gene: TRBV6-5
d_gene: TRBD2
len: 14
j_gene: TRBJ2-3
CDR3aa: CASEGGLVVDTQYF
CDR3nt: TGTGCCAGTGAAGGGGGACTAGTGGTAGATACGCAGTATTTT

abundance: once
v_gene: TRBV7-9
d_gene: TRBD2
len: 15
j_gene: TRBJ2-1
CDR3aa: CASSSGTSGYNEQFF
CDR3nt: TGTGCCAGCAGCTCAGGGACTAGCGGATACAATGAGCAGTTCTTC

abundance: once
v_gene: TRBV14
d_gene: NA
len: 13
j_gene: TRBJ1-5
CDR3aa: CASSLNREGAQHF
CDR3nt: TGTGCCAGCAGTCTGAACAGGGAAGGGGCCCAGCATTTT

abundance: NA
v_gene: TRBV10-3
d_gene: TRBD1
len: 15
j_gene: TRBJ1-1
CDR3aa: CAIRETGVENTEAFF
CDR3nt: TGTGCCATCAGAGAAACAGGGGTGGAGAACACTGAAGCTTTCTTT

abundance: NA
v_gene: TRBV19
d_gene: TRBD1
len: 15
j_gene: TRBJ1-2
CDR3aa: CASSTPGTGENGYTF
CDR3nt: TGTGCCAGTAGTACCCCGGGAACAGGGGAGAATGGCTACACCTTC

abundance: NA
v_gene: TRBV5-6
d_gene: NA
len: 13
j_gene: TRBJ2-1
CDR3aa: CASSPSGTNEQFF
CDR3nt: TGTGCCAGCAGCCCTTCCGGGACTAATGAGCAGTTCTTC

abundance: NA
v_gene: TRBV14
d_gene: NA
len: 15
j_gene: TRBJ2-1
CDR3aa: CASSHLGLRAPGWFF
CDR3nt: TGTGCCAGCAGCCACCTGGGGTTGAGGGCTCCTGGTTGGTTCTTC

abundance: NA
v_gene: TRBV4-2
d_gene: NA
len: 13
j_gene: TRBJ1-1
CDR3aa: CASSQDQLSEAFF
CDR3nt: TGTGCCAGCAGCCAAGATCAACTTAGTGAAGCTTTCTTT

abundance: NA
v_gene: TRBV2
d_gene: NA
len: 15
j_gene: TRBJ1-4
CDR3aa: CASHKNIATNEKLFF
CDR3nt: TGTGCCAGCCACAAAAACATTGCAACTAATGAAAAACTGTTTTTT

abundance: NA
v_gene: TRBV5-1
d_gene: NA
len: 17
j_gene: TRBJ1-1
CDR3aa: CASSPGPQGSMNTEAFF
CDR3nt: TGCGCCAGCAGCCCTGGACCTCAGGGATCCATGAACACTGAAGCTTTCTTT

abundance: NA
v_gene: TRBV14
d_gene: TRBD1
len: 17
j_gene: TRBJ1-1
CDR3aa: CASSQVGPDRRNTEAFF
CDR3nt: TGTGCCAGCAGCCAAGTGGGGCCGGACAGGAGAAACACTGAAGCTTTCTTT

abundance: NA
v_gene: TRBV5-4
d_gene: TRBD1
len: 15
j_gene: TRBJ2-7
CDR3aa: CASSWGRDRVYEQYF
CDR3nt: TGTGCCAGCAGCTGGGGCCGGGACAGGGTCTACGAGCAGTACTTC

abundance: NA
v_gene: TRBV19
d_gene: NA
len: 14
j_gene: TRBJ1-4
CDR3aa: CASSTGPANEKLFF
CDR3nt: TGTGCCAGTAGTACAGGGCCGGCTAATGAAAAACTGTTTTTT

abundance: few
v_gene: TRBV4-3
d_gene: TRBD1
len: 13
j_gene: TRBJ1-1
CDR3aa: CASSQRTGAEAFF
CDR3nt: TGCGCCAGCAGCCAGAGAACAGGGGCTGAAGCTTTCTTT

abundance: NA
v_gene: TRBV6-2/TRBV6-3
d_gene: NA
len: 19
j_gene: TRBJ2-3
CDR3aa: CASSYSPLQRVYKADTQYF
CDR3nt: TGTGCCAGCAGTTACTCGCCCTTACAGCGGGTGTACAAAGCAGATACGCAGTATTTT

abundance: NA
v_gene: TRBV2
d_gene: TRBD1
len: 13
j_gene: TRBJ2-5
CDR3aa: CAIPGQGLETQYF
CDR3nt: TGTGCCATCCCGGGACAGGGGCTCGAGACCCAGTACTTC

abundance: once
v_gene: TRBV5-4
d_gene: NA
len: 16
j_gene: TRBJ2-1
CDR3aa: CASSPTGRGSDNEQFF
CDR3nt: TGTGCCAGCAGCCCAACGGGGCGGGGCAGCGACAATGAGCAGTTCTTC

abundance: NA
v_gene: TRBV19
d_gene: NA
len: 15
j_gene: TRBJ1-1
CDR3aa: CASSIDPTSAAEAFF
CDR3nt: TGTGCCAGTAGTATAGATCCCACGTCAGCGGCTGAAGCTTTCTTT

abundance: NA
v_gene: TRBV5-5
d_gene: NA
len: 14
j_gene: TRBJ1-3
CDR3aa: CASSFRESGNTIYF
CDR3nt: TGTGCCAGCAGCTTTCGGGAATCTGGAAACACCATATATTTT

abundance: few
v_gene: TRBV27
d_gene: NA
len: 17
j_gene: TRBJ1-6
CDR3aa: CASSLGQMNSYNSPLHF
CDR3nt: TGTGCCAGCAGCCTCGGACAGATGAACTCCTATAATTCACCCCTCCACTTT

abundance: NA
v_gene: TRBV3-1/TRBV3-2
d_gene: TRBD1
len: 18
j_gene: TRBJ1-2
CDR3aa: CASSQDAGQGGLSYGYTF
CDR3nt: TGTGCCAGCAGCCAAGACGCAGGACAGGGGGGCCTCTCCTATGGCTACACCTTC

abundance: once
v_gene: TRBV11-2
d_gene: NA
len: 15
j_gene: TRBJ2-5
CDR3aa: CASSTLAGFQETQYF
CDR3nt: TGTGCCAGCAGCACCCTGGCGGGGTTCCAAGAGACCCAGTACTTC

abundance: NA
v_gene: TRBV5-1
d_gene: NA
len: 14
j_gene: TRBJ1-1
CDR3aa: CASSLPVPNTEAFF
CDR3nt: TGCGCCAGCAGCCTCCCGGTACCGAACACTGAAGCTTTCTTT

abundance: NA
v_gene: TRBV4-3
d_gene: TRBD2
len: 16
j_gene: TRBJ2-3
CDR3aa: CASSPDIAGETDTQYF
CDR3nt: TGCGCCAGCAGCCCAGACATAGCGGGAGAAACAGATACGCAGTATTTT

abundance: NA
v_gene: TRBV11-2
d_gene: NA
len: 16
j_gene: TRBJ2-1
CDR3aa: CASSLIGGGSYNEQFF
CDR3nt: TGTGCCAGCAGCTTAATAGGGGGGGGCTCCTACAATGAGCAGTTCTTC

abundance: NA
v_gene: TRBV5-4
d_gene: NA
len: 11
j_gene: TRBJ2-3
CDR3aa: CASSQTSTQYF
CDR3nt: TGTGCCAGCAGCCAGACTAGTACGCAGTATTTT

abundance: once
v_gene: TRBV18
d_gene: TRBD1
len: 17
j_gene: TRBJ1-1
CDR3aa: CASSPQRQGPGLAEAFF
CDR3nt: TGTGCCAGCTCACCTCAAAGACAGGGGCCCGGCCTGGCTGAAGCTTTCTTT

abundance: NA
v_gene: TRBV18
d_gene: NA
len: 13
j_gene: TRBJ1-6
CDR3aa: CASSPPGDSPLHF
CDR3nt: TGTGCCAGCTCACCACCAGGGGATTCACCCCTCCACTTT

abundance: few
v_gene: TRBV6-1
d_gene: NA
len: 15
j_gene: TRBJ1-6
CDR3aa: CASSEEQGPGSPLHF
CDR3nt: TGTGCCAGCAGTGAAGAGCAGGGTCCAGGGTCACCCCTCCACTTT

abundance: few
v_gene: TRBV3-1/TRBV3-2
d_gene: NA
len: 15
j_gene: TRBJ1-1
CDR3aa: CASSQGRVMNTEAFF
CDR3nt: TGTGCCAGCAGCCAAGGGAGAGTTATGAACACTGAAGCTTTCTTT

abundance: NA
v_gene: TRBV5-1
d_gene: NA
len: 16
j_gene: TRBJ2-2
CDR3aa: CASSLARQAVTGELFF
CDR3nt: TGCGCCAGCAGCTTGGCCAGGCAGGCAGTAACCGGGGAGCTGTTTTTT

abundance: NA
v_gene: TRBV15
d_gene: TRBD2
len: 17
j_gene: TRBJ2-1
CDR3aa: CATSREIMGGRFNEQFF
CDR3nt: TGTGCCACCAGCAGGGAAATTATGGGCGGGAGATTTAATGAGCAGTTCTTC

abundance: NA
v_gene: TRBV28
d_gene: NA
len: 15
j_gene: TRBJ1-2
CDR3aa: CASSFSLGGSRGYTF
CDR3nt: TGTGCCAGCAGTTTCAGTCTCGGGGGATCGAGAGGCTACACCTTC

abundance: NA
v_gene: TRBV6-2/TRBV6-3
d_gene: TRBD2
len: 11
j_gene: TRBJ2-1
CDR3aa: CASSERGEQFF
CDR3nt: TGTGCCAGCAGTGAGCGGGGGGAGCAGTTCTTC

abundance: NA
v_gene: TRBV2
d_gene: TRBD1
len: 15
j_gene: TRBJ2-1
CDR3aa: CASSRGQSSYNEQFF
CDR3nt: TGTGCCAGCAGCCGGGGACAGAGCAGCTACAATGAGCAGTTCTTC

abundance: once
v_gene: TRBV7-2
d_gene: TRBD2
len: 15
j_gene: TRBJ2-7
CDR3aa: CASSLSSGGGYEQYF
CDR3nt: TGTGCCAGCAGCCTTTCTAGCGGGGGCGGCTACGAGCAGTACTTC

abundance: NA
v_gene: TRBV6-2/TRBV6-3
d_gene: NA
len: 17
j_gene: TRBJ2-5
CDR3aa: CASSYTTSLGTQETQYF
CDR3nt: TGTGCCAGCAGTTACACCACGAGTCTTGGGACTCAAGAGACCCAGTACTTC

abundance: NA
v_gene: TRBV7-6
d_gene: NA
len: 14
j_gene: TRBJ1-1
CDR3aa: CASSLGTFDTEAFF
CDR3nt: TGTGCCAGCAGCTTGGGCACCTTTGACACTGAAGCTTTCTTT

abundance: NA
v_gene: TRBV5-4
d_gene: TRBD1
len: 15
j_gene: TRBJ1-2
CDR3aa: CASSIAGGGGYGYTF
CDR3nt: TGTGCCAGCAGCATAGCAGGGGGCGGGGGCTATGGCTACACCTTC

abundance: NA
v_gene: TRBV19
d_gene: TRBD2
len: 18
j_gene: TRBJ2-1
CDR3aa: CASSARGLSGRAADEQFF
CDR3nt: TGTGCCAGTAGTGCCCGGGGCCTTAGCGGGAGGGCCGCCGATGAGCAGTTCTTC

abundance: NA
v_gene: TRBV23-1
d_gene: TRBD1
len: 16
j_gene: TRBJ1-2
CDR3aa: CASSPTTGWGDYGYTF
CDR3nt: TGCGCCAGCAGTCCGACGACAGGGTGGGGAGACTATGGCTACACCTTC

abundance: NA
v_gene: TRBV7-2
d_gene: NA
len: 15
j_gene: TRBJ1-6
CDR3aa: CASSSSMVRYSPLHF
CDR3nt: TGTGCCAGCAGCTCTTCTATGGTCAGGTATTCACCCCTCCACTTT

abundance: few
v_gene: TRBV6-4
d_gene: NA
len: 14
j_gene: TRBJ1-2
CDR3aa: CASRETGTNYGYTF
CDR3nt: TGTGCCAGCAGAGAAACAGGGACAAACTATGGCTACACCTTC

abundance: NA
v_gene: TRBV11-2
d_gene: NA
len: 16
j_gene: TRBJ2-5
CDR3aa: CASSPEGGEGQETQYF
CDR3nt: TGTGCCAGCAGCCCCGAAGGGGGAGAGGGCCAAGAGACCCAGTACTTC

abundance: NA
v_gene: TRBV7-2
d_gene: NA
len: 15
j_gene: TRBJ1-1
CDR3aa: CASSPYRTGNTEAFF
CDR3nt: TGTGCCAGCAGCCCGTACAGGACGGGGAACACTGAAGCTTTCTTT

abundance: NA
v_gene: TRBV30
d_gene: TRBD2
len: 15
j_gene: TRBJ2-5
CDR3aa: CAWSPGLAVFGTQYF
CDR3nt: TGTGCCTGGAGTCCGGGACTAGCGGTTTTCGGGACCCAGTACTTC

abundance: NA
v_gene: TRBV19
d_gene: NA
len: 13
j_gene: TRBJ1-3
CDR3aa: CASSRSSGNTIYF
CDR3nt: TGTGCCAGTAGCAGATCCTCTGGAAACACCATATATTTT

abundance: few
v_gene: TRBV11-3
d_gene: TRBD2
len: 15
j_gene: TRBJ2-1
CDR3aa: CASSLAGGPYNEQFF
CDR3nt: TGTGCCAGCAGCTTAGCGGGGGGGCCCTACAATGAGCAGTTCTTC

abundance: NA
v_gene: TRBV4-3
d_gene: NA
len: 14
j_gene: TRBJ1-1
CDR3aa: CASSQLGVGTEAFF
CDR3nt: TGCGCCAGCAGCCAGCTCGGGGTGGGTACTGAAGCTTTCTTT

abundance: NA
v_gene: TRBV6-6
d_gene: NA
len: 14
j_gene: TRBJ1-6
CDR3aa: CASSYSGVVSPLHF
CDR3nt: TGTGCCAGCAGTTACTCAGGGGTAGTATCACCCCTCCACTTT

abundance: NA
v_gene: TRBV30
d_gene: NA
len: 13
j_gene: TRBJ2-3
CDR3aa: CAWSRGETDTQYF
CDR3nt: TGTGCCTGGAGCAGGGGTGAGACAGATACGCAGTATTTT